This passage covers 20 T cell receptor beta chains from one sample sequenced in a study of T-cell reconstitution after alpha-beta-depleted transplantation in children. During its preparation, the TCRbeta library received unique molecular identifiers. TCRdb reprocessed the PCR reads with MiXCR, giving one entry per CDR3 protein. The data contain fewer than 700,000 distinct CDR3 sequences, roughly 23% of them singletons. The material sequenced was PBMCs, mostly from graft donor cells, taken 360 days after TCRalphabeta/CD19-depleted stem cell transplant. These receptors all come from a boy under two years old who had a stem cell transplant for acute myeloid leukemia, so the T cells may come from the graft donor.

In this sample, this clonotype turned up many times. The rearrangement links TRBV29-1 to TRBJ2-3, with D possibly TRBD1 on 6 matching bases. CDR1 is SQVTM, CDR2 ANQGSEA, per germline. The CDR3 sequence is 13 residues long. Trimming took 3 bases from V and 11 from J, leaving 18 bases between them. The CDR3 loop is CSVENPRTEMQYF. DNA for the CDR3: TGCAGCGTTGAGAACCCCCGGACAGAGATGCAGTATTTT.

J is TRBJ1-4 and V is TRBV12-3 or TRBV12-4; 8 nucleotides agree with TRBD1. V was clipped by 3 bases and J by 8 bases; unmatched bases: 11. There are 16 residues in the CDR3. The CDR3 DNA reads TGTGCCAGCAGTTTCCGACAAGACAGGGGAACCGAAAAACTGTTTTTT. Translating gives CASSFRQDRGTEKLFF.

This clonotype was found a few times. DNA of the CDR3: TGTGCCAGCAGCTCCGGGACAGGGGGCGCGAGGGCTTTCTTT. Protein: CASSSGTGGARAFF. The V call is TRBV7-3, the J call TRBJ1-1; 12 bases fit TRBD1. There are 14 residues in the CDR3. Germline trimming cut 4 bases from V and 11 bases from J; bases unmatched to any gene: 8. Germline V gene lookup returns CDR1 SGHTA and CDR2 FQGTGA.

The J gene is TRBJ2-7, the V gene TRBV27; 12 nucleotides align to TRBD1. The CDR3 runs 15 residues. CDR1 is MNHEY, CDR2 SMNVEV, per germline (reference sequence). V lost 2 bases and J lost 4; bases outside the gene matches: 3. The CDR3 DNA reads TGTGCCAGCAGTTTAGGGGACAGGGGGCAATACGAGCAGTACTTC. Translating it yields CASSLGDRGQYEQYF.

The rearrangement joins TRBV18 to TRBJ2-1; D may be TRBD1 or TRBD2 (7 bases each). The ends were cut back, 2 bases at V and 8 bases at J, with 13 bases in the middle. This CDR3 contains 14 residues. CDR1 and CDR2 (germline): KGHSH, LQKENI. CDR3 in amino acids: CASSPGLGGHEQFF. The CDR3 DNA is TGTGCCAGCTCACCAGGACTAGGGGGCCATGAGCAGTTCTTC.

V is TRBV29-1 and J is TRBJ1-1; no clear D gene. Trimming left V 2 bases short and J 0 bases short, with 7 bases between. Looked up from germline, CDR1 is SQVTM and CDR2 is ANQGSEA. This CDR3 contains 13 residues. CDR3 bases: TGCAGCGTTGAATCCACGGTGAACACTGAAGCTTTCTTT. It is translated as CSVESTVNTEAFF.

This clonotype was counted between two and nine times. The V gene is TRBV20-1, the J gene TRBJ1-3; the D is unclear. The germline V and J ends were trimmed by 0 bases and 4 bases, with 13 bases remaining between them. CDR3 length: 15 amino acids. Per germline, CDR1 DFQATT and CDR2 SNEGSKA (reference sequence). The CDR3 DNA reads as TGCAGTGCTAGAGATCGGAGAGGTTCAGGAAACACCATATATTTT. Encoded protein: CSARDRRGSGNTIYF.

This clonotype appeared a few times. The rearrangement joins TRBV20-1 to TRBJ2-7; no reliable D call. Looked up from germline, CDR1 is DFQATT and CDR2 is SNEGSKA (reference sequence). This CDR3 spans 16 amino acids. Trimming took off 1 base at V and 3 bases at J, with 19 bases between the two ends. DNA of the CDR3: TGCAGTGCTAGAGTTACGGACCCCATAACCCTCTACGAGCAGTACTTC. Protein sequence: CSARVTDPITLYEQYF.

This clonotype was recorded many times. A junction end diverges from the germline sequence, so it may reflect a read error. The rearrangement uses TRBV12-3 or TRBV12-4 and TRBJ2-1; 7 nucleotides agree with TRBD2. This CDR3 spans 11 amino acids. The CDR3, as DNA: TGTGCCAGCAGCTTCGCTGGGGAGGGAATCTTC. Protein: CASSFAGEGIF.

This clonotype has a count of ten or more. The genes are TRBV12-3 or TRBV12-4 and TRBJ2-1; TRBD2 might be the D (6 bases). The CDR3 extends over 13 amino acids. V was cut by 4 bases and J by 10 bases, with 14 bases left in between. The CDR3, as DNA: TGTGCCAGCAGTTCCATTCGGAGGGCCGAGCAGTTCTTC. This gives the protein CASSSIRRAEQFF.

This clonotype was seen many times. The CDR3 sequence is CASSLEQDNQPQHF. CDR3 sequence (DNA): TGCGCCAGCAGCTTGGAACAGGACAATCAGCCCCAGCATTTT. The genes are TRBV5-1 and TRBJ1-5, with D tentatively TRBD1 (5 bases). The V gene lost 0 bases and the J gene lost 3 bases, with 7 bases spanning the gap. CDR3 length: 14 amino acids. Germline V CDR1 and CDR2: SGHRS, YFSETQ.

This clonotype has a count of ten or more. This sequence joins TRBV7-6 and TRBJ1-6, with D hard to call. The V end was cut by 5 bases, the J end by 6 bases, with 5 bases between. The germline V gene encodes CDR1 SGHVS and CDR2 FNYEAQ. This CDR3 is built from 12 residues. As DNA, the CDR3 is TGTGCCAGCAGCCCATCTAATTCACCCCTCCACTTT. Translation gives CASSPSNSPLHF.

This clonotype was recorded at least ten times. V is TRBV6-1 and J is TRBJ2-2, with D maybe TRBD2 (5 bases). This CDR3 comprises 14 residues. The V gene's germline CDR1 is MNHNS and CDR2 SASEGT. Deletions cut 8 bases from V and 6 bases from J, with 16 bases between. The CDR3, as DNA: TGTGCCAGCGTGGTCGGGGAGAAGGCCGGGGAGCTGTTTTTT. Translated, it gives CASVVGEKAGELFF.

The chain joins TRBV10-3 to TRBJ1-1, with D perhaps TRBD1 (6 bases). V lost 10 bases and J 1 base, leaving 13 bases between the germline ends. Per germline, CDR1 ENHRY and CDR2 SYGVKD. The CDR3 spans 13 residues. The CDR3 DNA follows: TGTGCCACACAGGGAAGTTCGAACACTGAAGCTTTCTTT. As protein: CATQGSSNTEAFF.

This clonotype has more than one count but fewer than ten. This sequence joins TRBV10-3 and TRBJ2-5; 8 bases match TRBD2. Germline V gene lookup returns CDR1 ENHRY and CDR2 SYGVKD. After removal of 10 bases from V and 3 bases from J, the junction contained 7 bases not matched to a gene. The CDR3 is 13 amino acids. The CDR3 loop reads CASNSGEEETQYF. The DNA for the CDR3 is TGTGCCAGCAATAGCGGGGAGGAAGAGACCCAGTACTTC.

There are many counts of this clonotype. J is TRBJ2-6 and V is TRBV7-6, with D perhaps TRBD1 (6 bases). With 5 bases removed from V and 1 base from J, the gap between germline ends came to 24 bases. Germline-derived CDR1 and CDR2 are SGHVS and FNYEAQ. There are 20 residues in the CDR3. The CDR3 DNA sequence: TGTGCCAGCAGCCCAACCTTAGGCAGGGGCGAATTGTCTGGGGCCAACGTCCTGACTTTC. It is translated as CASSPTLGRGELSGANVLTF.

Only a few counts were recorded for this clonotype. CDR3 nucleotides: TGCAGTGCTAGAGATCAGACCGATGAAGCTTTCTTT. This encodes CSARDQTDEAFF. The J gene is TRBJ1-1, the V gene TRBV20-1; the D is unclear. The CDR3 is 12 residues long. Germline assignment: CDR1 DFQATT and CDR2 SNEGSKA (reference sequence). Trimming took 0 bases from V and 7 from J, leaving 9 bases between them.

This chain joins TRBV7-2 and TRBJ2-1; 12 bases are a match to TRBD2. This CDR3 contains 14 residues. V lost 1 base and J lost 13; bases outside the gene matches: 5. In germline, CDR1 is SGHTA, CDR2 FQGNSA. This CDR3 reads CASSLGTSGVRQFF. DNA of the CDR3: TGTGCCAGCAGCTTAGGGACTAGCGGGGTTCGACAGTTCTTC.

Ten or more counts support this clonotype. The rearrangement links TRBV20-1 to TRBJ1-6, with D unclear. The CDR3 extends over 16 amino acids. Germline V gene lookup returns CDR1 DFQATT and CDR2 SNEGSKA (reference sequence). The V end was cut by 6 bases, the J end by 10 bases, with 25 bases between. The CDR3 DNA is TGCAGTGCCGTCGTGTCTCGCGGGGTAGCTGGCTCACCCCTCCACTTT. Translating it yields CSAVVSRGVAGSPLHF.

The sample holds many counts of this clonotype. CDR3 in amino acids: CASDLRGDGEAFF. The CDR3, as DNA: TGTGCCAGCGACCTTAGAGGGGACGGTGAAGCTTTCTTT. The chain joins TRBV12-3 or TRBV12-4 to TRBJ1-1, with a tentative D call TRBD1 (5 bases). V lost 8 bases and J lost 7, with 17 bases in between. This CDR3 has 13 amino acids.